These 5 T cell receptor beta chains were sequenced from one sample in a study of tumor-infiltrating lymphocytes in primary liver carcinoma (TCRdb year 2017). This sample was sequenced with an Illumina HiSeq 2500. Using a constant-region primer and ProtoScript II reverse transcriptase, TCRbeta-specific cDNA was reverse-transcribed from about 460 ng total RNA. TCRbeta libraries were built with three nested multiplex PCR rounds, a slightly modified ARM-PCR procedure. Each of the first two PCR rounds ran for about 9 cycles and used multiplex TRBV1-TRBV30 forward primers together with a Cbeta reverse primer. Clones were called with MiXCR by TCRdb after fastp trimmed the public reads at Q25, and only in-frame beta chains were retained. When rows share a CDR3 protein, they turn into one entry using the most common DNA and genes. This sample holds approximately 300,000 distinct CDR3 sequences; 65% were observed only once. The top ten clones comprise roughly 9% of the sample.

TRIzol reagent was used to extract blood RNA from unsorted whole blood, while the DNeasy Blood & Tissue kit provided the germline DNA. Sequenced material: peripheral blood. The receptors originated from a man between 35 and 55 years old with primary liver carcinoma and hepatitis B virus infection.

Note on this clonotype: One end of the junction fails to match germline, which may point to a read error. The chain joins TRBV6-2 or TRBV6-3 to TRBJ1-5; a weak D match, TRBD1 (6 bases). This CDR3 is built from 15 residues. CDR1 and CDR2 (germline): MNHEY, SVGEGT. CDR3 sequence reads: CASIGTWALNQPQHF. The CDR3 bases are TGTGCCAGCATCGGGACATGGGCTCTCAATCAGCCCCAGCACTTT.

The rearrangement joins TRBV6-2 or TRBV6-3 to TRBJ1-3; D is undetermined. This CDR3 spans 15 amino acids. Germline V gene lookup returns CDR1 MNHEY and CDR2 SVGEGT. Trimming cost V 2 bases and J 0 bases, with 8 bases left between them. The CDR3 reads CASSYGSVSGNTIYF. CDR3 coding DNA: TGTGCCAGCAGTTACGGGAGCGTCTCTGGAAACACCATATATTTT.

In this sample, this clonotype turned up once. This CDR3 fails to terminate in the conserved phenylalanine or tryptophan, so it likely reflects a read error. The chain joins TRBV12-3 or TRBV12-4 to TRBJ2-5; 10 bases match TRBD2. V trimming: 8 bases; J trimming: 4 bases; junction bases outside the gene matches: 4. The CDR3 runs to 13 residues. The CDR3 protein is CASWLAGVETQYI. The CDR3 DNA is TGTGCCAGCTGGCTAGCGGGAGTAGAGACCCAGTACATC.

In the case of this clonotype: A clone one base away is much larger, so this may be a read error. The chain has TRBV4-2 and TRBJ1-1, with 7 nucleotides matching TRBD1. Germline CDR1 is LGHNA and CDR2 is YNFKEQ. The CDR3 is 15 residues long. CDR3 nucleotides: TGTGCCAACAGCCAAGCACCCGCAGGGGGCACTGAAGCTTTCTTT. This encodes CANSQAPAGGTEAFF.

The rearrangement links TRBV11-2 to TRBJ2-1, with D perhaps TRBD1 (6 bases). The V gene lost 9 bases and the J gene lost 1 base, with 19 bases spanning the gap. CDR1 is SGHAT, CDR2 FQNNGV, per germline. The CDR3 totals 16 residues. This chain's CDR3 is CASTLLTGPSYNEQFF. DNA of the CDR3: TGTGCCAGTACCTTACTGACAGGACCTTCCTACAATGAGCAGTTCTTC. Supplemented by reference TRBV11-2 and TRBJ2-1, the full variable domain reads EAGVAQSPRYKIIEKRQSVAFWCNPISGHATLYWYQQILGQGPKLLIQFQNNGVVDDSQLPKDRFSAERLKGVDSTLKIQPAKLEDSAVYLCASTLLTGPSYNEQFFGPGTRLTVL.